These T cell receptor beta chains were read from a single sample in a study of vaccination and CD4 T cells after COVID-19. These TCRs are of unknown antigen specificity. TCRdb redid the calling of the PCR reads with MiXCR, one entry per CDR3 protein. The data show more than 15,000 distinct CDR3 sequences, roughly 40% seen once. Sequencing was performed on CD4+ T cells from blood, cultured in vitro. Receptor source: a human donor who had recovered from COVID-19. The CDR3 runs from the conserved cysteine through the conserved F or W. The D gene is left open where the match is weak. The size field is filled for only some rows; it gives once, few, many or a size class.

TRBD2,TRBV20-1,few,TRBJ2-7,TGCAGTGCTAAACGCGGGACTACCGAGCAGTACTTC,CSAKRGTTEQYF
NA,TRBV2,NA,TRBJ2-5,TGTGCCAGCAGTGCGGACAAGCAAGAGACCCAGTACTTC,CASSADKQETQYF
NA,TRBV6-1,NA,TRBJ2-5,TGTGCCAGCACCTTACAGTTCCAAGAGACCCAGTACTTC,CASTLQFQETQYF
TRBD2,TRBV20-1,once,TRBJ2-3,TGCAGTGCTAACCCCCGCGGAGGACTAGCAACAGATACGCAGTATTTT,CSANPRGGLATDTQYF
TRBD1,TRBV27,NA,TRBJ1-6,TGTGCCAGCAGCCCTAATCGACAGGGTTTTAATTCACCCCTCCACTTT,CASSPNRQGFNSPLHF
TRBD2,TRBV20-1,NA,TRBJ2-7,TGCAGTGCTAGAGATTGGAGCGGGAGCCCCAACGAGCAGTACTTC,CSARDWSGSPNEQYF
NA,TRBV11-2,NA,TRBJ1-2,TGTGCCAGCAGCTTAGATTTGGCGTATAACTATGGCTACACCTTC,CASSLDLAYNYGYTF
NA,TRBV20-1,NA,TRBJ1-2,TGCAGTGCTAGAGATCGGCAGGGTAGGGACTATGGCTACACCTTC,CSARDRQGRDYGYTF
TRBD1,TRBV10-2,NA,TRBJ2-5,TGCGCCAGCAGAGAACAGGGGGTTGGGGAGACCCAGTACTTC,CASREQGVGETQYF
NA,TRBV6-1,NA,TRBJ2-3,TGTGCCAGCAGCCGCCAGGATAGCACAGATACGCAGTATTTT,CASSRQDSTDTQYF
NA,TRBV7-2,few,TRBJ1-2,TGTGCCAGCAGCTTAAGCAGCTATGGCTACACCTTC,CASSLSSYGYTF
TRBD2,TRBV2,NA,TRBJ2-3,TGTGCCAGCACTTTACTAGCGGGAGGTGATACGCAGTATTTT,CASTLLAGGDTQYF
TRBD2,TRBV6-1,NA,TRBJ2-2,TGTGCCAGCAGCATACTAGCGCCGGGCACCGGGGAGCTGTTTTTT,CASSILAPGTGELFF
TRBD1,TRBV20-1,NA,TRBJ1-1,TGCAGTGCTAAGTCGGGACAGGGTCTGAACACTGAAGCTTTCTTT,CSAKSGQGLNTEAFF
TRBD1,TRBV15,NA,TRBJ1-4,TGTGCCACCAGCAGAGGAGGACAGGGTGGGGAAAAACTGTTTTTT,CATSRGGQGGEKLFF
NA,TRBV20-1,NA,TRBJ2-3,TGCAGTGCTAGAGTAATGGGTAAGGGAAGAGGTGCGGATACGCAGTATTTT,CSARVMGKGRGADTQYF
NA,TRBV2,NA,TRBJ2-5,TGTGCCAGCAGGAAAGAGACCCAGTACTTC,CASRKETQYF
TRBD1,TRBV11-2,few,TRBJ1-1,TGTGCCAGCAGCTTAGGACAAGGGACAGAGAACACTGAAGCTTTCTTT,CASSLGQGTENTEAFF
TRBD2,TRBV5-1,NA,TRBJ2-3,TGCGCCAGCAGCTCGGCGAGGGGACTAGCGGGAGGCACAGATACGCAGTATTTT,CASSSARGLAGGTDTQYF
NA,TRBV27,NA,TRBJ1-1,TGTGCCAGCAGTTCCCTTACAGGGAACACTGAAGCTTTCTTT,CASSSLTGNTEAFF
TRBD1,TRBV7-2,NA,TRBJ1-6,TGTGCCAGCAGCTTTCAGACAGGGGTTTCACCCCTCCACTTT,CASSFQTGVSPLHF
NA,TRBV11-2,few,TRBJ1-1,TGTGCCAGCAGCTTGGCCGGGGATGGTACTGAAGCTTTCTTT,CASSLAGDGTEAFF
NA,TRBV28,NA,TRBJ1-3,TGTGCCAGCAGTGCCGGGGGGACTGGAAACACCATATATTTT,CASSAGGTGNTIYF
TRBD1,TRBV30,NA,TRBJ1-5,TGTGCCTGGAGTCCCCCCGGGACAGCTAGCAATCAGCCCCAGCATTTT,CAWSPPGTASNQPQHF
NA,TRBV2,few,TRBJ2-3,TGTGCCAGCAGTCAACGGACAAGGGGGAGGGGGGTAGATACGCAGTATTTT,CASSQRTRGRGVDTQYF
TRBD1,TRBV6-1,NA,TRBJ2-7,TGTGCCAGCAGGACAGGGTACAGCGAGCAGTACTTC,CASRTGYSEQYF
TRBD1,TRBV6-5,NA,TRBJ2-1,TGTGCCAGCAGTTCCAGACAGGGGAAGCTCGCGAAGCAGTTCTTC,CASSSRQGKLAKQFF
NA,TRBV30,NA,TRBJ1-5,TGTGCCTGGAGTGCTCCCAACCATCAGCCCCAGCATTTT,CAWSAPNHQPQHF
NA,TRBV7-2,NA,TRBJ2-3,TGTGCCAGCAGCTTAGTGCTGGCCCCTTGGCAGTATTTT,CASSLVLAPWQYF
NA,TRBV6-2/TRBV6-3,NA,TRBJ1-4,TGTGCCAGCACCGGTCGGGACCGTTACGAAAAACTGTTTTTT,CASTGRDRYEKLFF
NA,TRBV7-2,few,TRBJ1-5,TGTGCCAGCAGCAAAGCTAATCAGCCCCAGCATTTT,CASSKANQPQHF
NA,TRBV2,few,TRBJ2-5,TGTGCCAGCAGTGGAGAGGGGGAGACCCAGTACTTC,CASSGEGETQYF
NA,TRBV20-1,NA,TRBJ2-5,TGCAGTGCTAGAGATCTGGTTGCCTGGGCCCAGTACTTC,CSARDLVAWAQYF
NA,TRBV7-6,once,TRBJ1-6,TGTGCCAGCAGCTTCGCAGCGAGCTCCTATAATTCACCCCTCCACTTT,CASSFAASSYNSPLHF
NA,TRBV20-1,NA,TRBJ2-7,TGCAGTGCTAAGCTTGGCAACTCCTACGAGCAGTACTTC,CSAKLGNSYEQYF
NA,TRBV10-3,few,TRBJ1-2,TGTGCCATCAGTGAGTCTGGCAGGGCTGGCGGCTACACCTTC,CAISESGRAGGYTF
TRBD2,TRBV20-1,NA,TRBJ2-4,TGCAGTGCTAGGGGACTAGCGGAAAACATTCAGTACTTC,CSARGLAENIQYF
NA,TRBV28,NA,TRBJ2-7,TGTGCCGTCCGGGTAGGCGGGAAACTTTACGAGCAGTACTTC,CAVRVGGKLYEQYF
NA,TRBV20-1,few,TRBJ1-2,TGCAGTGCTAGAGTTGACAACGGGAGCCTTGCTTCCTATGGCTACACCTTC,CSARVDNGSLASYGYTF
TRBD2,TRBV20-1,NA,TRBJ2-1,TGCAGTGCTACCAAGTCCGGGACTAGCGGGAAACAGTTCTTC,CSATKSGTSGKQFF
NA,TRBV29-1,NA,TRBJ2-7,TGCAGCGTAGACCCGACTGGAAGCTCCTACGAGCAGTACTTC,CSVDPTGSSYEQYF